This T cell receptor beta chain was sequenced during a study of post-analysis software for immune sequencing data. Unique molecular identifiers tagged the TCR beta cDNA libraries. TCRdb re-derived calls from the PCR reads in MiXCR, one entry per CDR3 protein. The sample yields hundreds of thousands of distinct CDR3 sequences, 30% seen once. As regards this clonotype: Its antigen remains unidentified.

The CDR3 has 17 amino acids. Germline CDR1 LGHDT, CDR2 YNNKEL (reference sequence). Between the trimmed V and J ends, which lost 0 bases and 5 bases, there was a span of 19 bases. Study-wide results and limits: Multiple sclerosis patients showed significantly lower normalized Chao1 diversity than controls did. Compared with controls, patients had more of about five TRBV segments, including TRBV5-6, TRBV5-1 and TRBV20-1.

Specimen: blood. This clonotype was obtained from a girl aged 5-17 years with multiple sclerosis. The rearrangement uses TRBV3-1 and TRBJ1-2; maybe TRBD1 (6 bases). In DNA form, the CDR3 reads TGTGCCAGCAGCCAAGACGTCGGGGGCGGCCACCGTTATGGCTACACCTTC. This translates into CASSQDVGGGHRYGYTF.